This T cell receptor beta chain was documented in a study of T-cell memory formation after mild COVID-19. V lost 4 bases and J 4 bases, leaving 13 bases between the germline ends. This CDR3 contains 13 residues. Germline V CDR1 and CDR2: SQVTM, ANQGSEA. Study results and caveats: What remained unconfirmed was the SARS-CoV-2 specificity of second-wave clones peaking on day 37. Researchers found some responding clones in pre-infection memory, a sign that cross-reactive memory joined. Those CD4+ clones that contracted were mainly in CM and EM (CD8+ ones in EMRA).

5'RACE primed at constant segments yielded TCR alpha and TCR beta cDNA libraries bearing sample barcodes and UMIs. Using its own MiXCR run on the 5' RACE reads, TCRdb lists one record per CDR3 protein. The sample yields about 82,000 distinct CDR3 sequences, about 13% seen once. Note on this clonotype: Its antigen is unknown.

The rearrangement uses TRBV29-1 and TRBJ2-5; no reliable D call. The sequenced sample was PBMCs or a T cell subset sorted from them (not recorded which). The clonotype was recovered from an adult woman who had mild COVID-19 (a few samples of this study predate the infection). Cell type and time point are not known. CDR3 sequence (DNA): TGCAGCGTTGGTCAACTTGGGTTAGAGACCCAGTACTTC. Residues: CSVGQLGLETQYF.